This T cell receptor beta chain was identified in a study of control samples from healthy donors and cancer patients. The length of the CDR3 is 15 residues. Germline assignment: CDR1 SGHTA and CDR2 FQGNSA. Between the trimmed V and J ends, which lost 1 base and 2 bases, there was a span of 12 bases. Only in-frame clones appear in the TCRdb table, and some are missing; sequencing was by immunoSEQ multiplex PCR. The sample consists of tens of thousands of clones, 70% to 90% of them appearing once. The sequence was obtained from a woman in her sixties with head and neck cancer. V is TRBV7-2 and J is TRBJ2-7, with D uncertain. Source material: PBMCs. The CDR3 region is CASSLVVGSTYEQYF. For the CDR3, the DNA is TGTGCCAGCAGCTTAGTGGTAGGTTCCACCTACGAGCAGTACTTC.